This TCR beta chain stems from a study of T-cell memory formation after mild COVID-19. Study-wide context: Clustering of TCRs was largely donor specific.

Regarding this clonotype: Its specificity is not known.

TCRdb processed the 5' RACE reads anew with MiXCR; each CDR3 protein has one entry. This table holds roughly 410,000 distinct CDR3 sequences, less than 25% found once. V lost 3 bases to trimming and J lost 8 bases; unmatched junction nucleotides: 6. CDR3 length: 13 amino acids. Germline values: CDR1 SGHRS, CDR2 YFSETQ. Study observations and caveats: There were some responding clones in pre-infection memory, which suggested that cross-reactive memory had joined. Clones shrinking from day 15 to 85 showed even CD4/CD8 mixes; later expanders tilted CD4+.

The chain combines TRBV5-1 with TRBJ1-1; the match to TRBD1 covers 8 bases. The TCR comes from an adult woman who had mild COVID-19 (a few samples of this study predate the infection). Cell type and time point are not known. Sequencing was performed on PBMCs or a T cell subset sorted from them (not recorded which). The CDR3 loop reads CASSWGTGEEAFF. DNA of the CDR3: TGCGCCAGCAGCTGGGGGACAGGAGAAGAAGCTTTCTTT.